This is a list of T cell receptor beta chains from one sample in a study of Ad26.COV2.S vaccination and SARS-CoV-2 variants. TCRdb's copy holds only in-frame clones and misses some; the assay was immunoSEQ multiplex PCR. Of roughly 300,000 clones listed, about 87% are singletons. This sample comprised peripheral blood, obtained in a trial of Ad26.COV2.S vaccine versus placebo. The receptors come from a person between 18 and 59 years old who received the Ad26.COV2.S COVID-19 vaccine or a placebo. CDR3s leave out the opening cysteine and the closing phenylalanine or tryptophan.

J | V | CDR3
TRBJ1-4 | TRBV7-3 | ASSLVSGTGTPKLF
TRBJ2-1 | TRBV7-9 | ASSSAGPLAGGHNEQF
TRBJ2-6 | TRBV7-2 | ASSFDSLSTYGANVLT
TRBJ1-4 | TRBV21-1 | ASSVSTGQGVTNEKLF
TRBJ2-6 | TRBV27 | ASSYSSGANVLT
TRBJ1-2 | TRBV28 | ASSTIGEGQGGYT
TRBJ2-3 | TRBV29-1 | SVGLRLAGGITDTQY
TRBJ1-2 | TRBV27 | ASSSALLGYGYT
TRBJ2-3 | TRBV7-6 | ASSSGLAGRTDTQY
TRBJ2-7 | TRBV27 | ASKGTGGIYEQY
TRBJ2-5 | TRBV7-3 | ASGTSGRETQY
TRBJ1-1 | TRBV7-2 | ASSLQGAGTEAF
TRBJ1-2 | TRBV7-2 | ASSLGTEYYGYT
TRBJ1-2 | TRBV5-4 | ASSEDRGYNGYT
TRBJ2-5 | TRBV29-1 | SMAGADQETQY
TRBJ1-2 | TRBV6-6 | ASSPPQGPNYGYT
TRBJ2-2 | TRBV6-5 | ASKYTGELF
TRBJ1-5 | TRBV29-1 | SVSTGGSSQPQH
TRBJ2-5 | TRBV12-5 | ASEPGAGREETQY
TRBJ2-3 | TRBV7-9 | AGGSGTDTQY
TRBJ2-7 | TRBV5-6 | ASSRRDRGTYEQY
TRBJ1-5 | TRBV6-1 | ASSESRASTDQPQH
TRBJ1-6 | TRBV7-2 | ASSLQSNSPLH
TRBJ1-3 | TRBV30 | AWSVARSTGNTIY
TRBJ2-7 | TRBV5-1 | ASSYLTASSYEQY
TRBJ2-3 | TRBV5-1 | ASTTSGTGSDTQY
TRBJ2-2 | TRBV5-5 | ASSFTLQGNTGELF
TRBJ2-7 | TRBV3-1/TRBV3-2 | ASSHGQGAEQY
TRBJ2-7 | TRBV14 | ASSQVPIGEQY
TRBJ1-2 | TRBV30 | AWMTGGLYGYT
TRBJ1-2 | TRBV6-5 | ASSSGVGYT
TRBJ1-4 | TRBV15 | ATRPGATNEKLF
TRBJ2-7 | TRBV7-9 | ASSFPLLGTGGRQY
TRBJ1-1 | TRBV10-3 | AIKRQGSAEAF
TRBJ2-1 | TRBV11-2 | ASSLFSRTSGGAYNEQF
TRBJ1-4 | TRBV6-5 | AGDLWWTNEKLF
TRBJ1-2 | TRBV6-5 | ASSYSNSGGYT
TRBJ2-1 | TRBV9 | ASSELMAGPYNEQF
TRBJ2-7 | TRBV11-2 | ASSLDQGVRREQY
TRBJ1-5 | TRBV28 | ASILLGQGGQPQH
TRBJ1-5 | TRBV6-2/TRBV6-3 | ASSPQGRSNQPQH
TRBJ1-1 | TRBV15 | ATSTQGANTEAF
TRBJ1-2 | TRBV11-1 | ASSYGRRPPYGYT
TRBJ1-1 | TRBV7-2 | ASSLVASSEAF
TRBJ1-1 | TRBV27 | ASTWGTEAF